Below, 20 T cell receptor beta chains from the same sample are listed, as sequenced in a study of blood T cell repertoires in COVID-19 (dated by TCRdb to 2020 to 2022). The method behind the library was the immunoSEQ multiplex PCR assay. TCRdb provides this immuneACCESS table in a form limited to in-frame rearrangements. Some clones are lacking; in checked studies, under half of them reflect an unresolved V gene, and why the rest are absent is not known. The sample contains approximately 210,000 clones, 89% of them found a single time. The top ten clonotypes cover 7.5% to 10% of the sample. Sequencing was done on a sample of PBMCs or T cells enriched from blood (not recorded which). These receptors were taken from a woman aged 18-29 years who had recovered from COVID-19.

The chain is built from TRBV7-3 and TRBJ1-2; 7 bases map to TRBD1. V shed 0 bases, J shed 8 bases, and the junction held 6 bases outside the gene matches. Germline V lookup: CDR1 SGHTA, CDR2 FQGTGA. This CDR3 has 14 amino acids. The CDR3 loop reads CASSLTGGIGGYTF. The CDR3 DNA reads TGTGCCAGCAGCTTAACAGGGGGCATCGGGGGCTACACCTTC.

The chain recombines TRBV10-3 with TRBJ1-5, with a possible D match to TRBD1 (5 bases). V lost 2 bases to trimming and J lost 8 bases, with 7 bases between them. Per the germline V gene, CDR1 is ENHRY and CDR2 is SYGVKD. This CDR3 is 12 amino acids long. The CDR3 nucleotides are TGTGCCATCAGTGAGGGAGGGGAGCCCCAGCATTTT. It encodes CAISEGGEPQHF.

The chain couples TRBV5-5 to TRBJ1-2; D call uncertain. Deletions cut 1 base from V and 1 base from J, with 5 bases between. There are 13 residues in the CDR3. Germline CDR1 reads SGHKS; CDR2 reads YYEKEE (reference sequence). The CDR3: CASSLLINYGYTF. In DNA form, the CDR3 reads TGTGCCAGCAGCTTGCTTATTAACTATGGCTACACCTTC.

The chain employs TRBV28 and TRBJ1-2, with D perhaps matching TRBD1 (6 bases). The CDR3 is 13 amino acids. Germline lookup yields CDR1 MDHEN and CDR2 SYDVKM. V lost 6 bases and J lost 3, with 11 bases in between. The CDR3 bases are TGTGCCAGCAGCTCCCAGGGGCACTATGGCTACACCTTC. This sequence encodes CASSSQGHYGYTF.

The chain uses TRBV18 and TRBJ2-3; D is possibly TRBD1 (6 bases). The CDR3 spans 15 residues. The germline V gene has CDR1 KGHSH and CDR2 LQKENI. Between the trimmed V and J ends, which lost 3 bases and 2 bases, there was a span of 12 bases. CDR3 sequence reads: CASSPDSPSTDTQYF. The CDR3 nucleotides read TGTGCCAGCTCACCGGACAGCCCTTCCACAGATACGCAGTATTTT.

The J gene is TRBJ1-5, the V gene TRBV13; D is uncertain. The V end was cut by 0 bases, the J end by 5 bases, with 8 bases between. CDR1 and CDR2 from the germline V gene are PRHDT and FYEKMQ (reference sequence). This CDR3 has 14 amino acids. CDR3 loop: CASSLGQSHQPQHF. CDR3 sequence (DNA): TGTGCCAGCAGCTTAGGACAGAGCCATCAGCCCCAGCATTTT.

The rearrangement uses TRBV6-5 and TRBJ2-7; D unclear. Germline V CDR1 and CDR2: MNHEY, SVGAGI. The V end lost 6 bases, the J end lost 3 bases, and 6 bases lay between the germline ends. The CDR3 runs to 11 residues. Written as DNA, the CDR3 is TGTGCCAGCAGGGCTAGCTACGAGCAGTACTTC. It yields the protein CASRASYEQYF.

This chain links TRBV28 with TRBJ1-5; weak D call: TRBD1 (6 bases). The CDR3 runs to 16 residues. Germline CDR1 is MDHEN and CDR2 is SYDVKM. Deletions cut 7 bases from V and 0 bases from J, with 16 bases between. CDR3 nucleotide sequence: TGTGCCAGCACCCGAGACAGGTCCTTTAGCAATCAGCCCCAGCATTTT. Amino acid sequence: CASTRDRSFSNQPQHF. Full variable domain (rest looked up from reference TRBV28 and TRBJ1-5): DVKVTQSSRYLVKRTGEKVFLECVQDMDHENMFWYRQDPGLGLRLIYFSYDVKMKEKGDIPEGYSVSREKKERFSLILESASTNQTSMYLCASTRDRSFSNQPQHFGDGTRLSIL.

V and J are TRBV5-4 and TRBJ2-1, with D possibly being TRBD2 (7 bases). CDR3 length: 15 amino acids. The germline V and J ends were trimmed by 2 bases and 4 bases, with 13 bases remaining between them. The germline CDR1 and CDR2 sequences are SGHNT and YYREEE (reference sequence). CDR3 loop: CASSLGGDFYNEQFF. The CDR3 coding sequence is TGTGCCAGCAGCTTAGGGGGGGACTTTTACAATGAGCAGTTCTTC.

This clone was counted only a few times. The chain joins TRBV28 to TRBJ1-1; the D gene is possibly TRBD1 (5 bases). This CDR3 comprises 14 residues. Germline loops: CDR1 MDHEN, CDR2 SYDVKM. The germline V and J ends were trimmed by 3 bases and 4 bases, with 12 bases remaining between them. CDR3 amino acids: CASSLFQGSTEAFF. CDR3 coding DNA: TGTGCCAGCAGTTTGTTCCAGGGCAGCACTGAAGCTTTCTTT.

This chain connects TRBV20-1 to TRBJ1-1, with 9 bases lining up with TRBD1. This CDR3 is 13 amino acids long. V lost 3 bases, J lost 5 bases, and 4 bases stayed unmatched. CDR1 and CDR2 from the germline V gene are DFQATT and SNEGSKA (reference sequence). The CDR3: CSASGQGITEAFF. The CDR3 DNA reads TGCAGTGCTAGTGGACAGGGGATAACTGAAGCTTTCTTT.

This clone came up once. The V and J genes are TRBV5-1 and TRBJ1-2; D possibly corresponds to TRBD1 (5 bases). Trimming removed 0 bases from V and 0 bases from J, with 9 bases in between. The CDR3 contains 15 residues. The germline V gene encodes CDR1 SGHRS and CDR2 YFSETQ. CDR3 region: CASSLAGLANYGYTF. In nucleotides, the CDR3 is TGCGCCAGCAGCTTGGCAGGGCTAGCTAACTATGGCTACACCTTC.

The rearrangement uses TRBV7-3 and TRBJ1-2; 9 nucleotides align to TRBD1. This CDR3 has 14 amino acids. V shed 5 bases and J 7 bases; nucleotides not matched to a gene: 8. Per germline, CDR1 SGHTA and CDR2 FQGTGA. The CDR3 DNA reads TGTGCCAGCAGCCCTCAACAGGGGGCGGGTGGCTACACCTTC. It specifies CASSPQQGAGGYTF. The full variable domain, its missing parts supplied by reference TRBV7-3 and TRBJ1-2, is GAGVSQTPSNKVTEKGKYVELRCDPISGHTALYWYRQSLGQGPEFLIYFQGTGAADDSGLPNDRFFAVRPEGSVSTLKIQRTERGDSAVYLCASSPQQGAGGYTFGSGTRLTVV.

The CDR3 loop is CASSRGAYNQPQHF. CDR3 sequence (DNA): TGTGCCAGCAGTCGGGGGGCTTACAATCAGCCCCAGCATTTT. V usage is TRBV6-5 and J usage is TRBJ1-5, with D possibly being TRBD1 (6 bases). There are 14 residues in the CDR3. From germline, CDR1 is MNHEY and CDR2 SVGAGI. V shed 5 bases and J shed 3 bases, with 11 bases lying between them.

This clone occurred a few times. The chain links TRBV29-1 to TRBJ1-1; 11 bases are shared with TRBD1. CDR1 is SQVTM and CDR2 is ANQGSEA in the germline V gene. The J segment lost 4 bases and the V segment lost 6 bases, leaving 10 bases of the junction unmatched. The CDR3 is 15 residues long. The DNA of the CDR3 is TGCAGCGTATTGGGACAGGGGGGTCGTATCACTGAAGCTTTCTTT. This encodes CSVLGQGGRITEAFF.

The chain employs TRBV20-1 and TRBJ1-2; unclear D gene. Trimming removed 3 bases at V and 4 bases at J, with 9 bases between. Germline lookup yields CDR1 DFQATT and CDR2 SNEGSKA (reference sequence). This CDR3 has 12 amino acids. CDR3 sequence: CSASSNSYGYTF. DNA of the CDR3: TGCAGTGCTAGTAGCAACTCCTATGGCTACACCTTC.

This clone was detected a few times. The rearrangement uses TRBV28 and TRBJ1-5, with D tentatively TRBD1 (5 bases). The CDR3 loop spans 12 amino acids. V was trimmed by 8 bases and J by 6 bases, leaving 11 bases between them. Germline V lookup: CDR1 MDHEN, CDR2 SYDVKM. The CDR3 loop is CASGRGSQPQHF. CDR3 nucleotides: TGTGCCAGCGGAAGGGGTAGTCAGCCCCAGCATTTT.

The gene calls are TRBV21-1 and TRBJ1-2; the table's D call of TRBD1 was not tested on the DNA. TRBV21-1 is flagged as a pseudogene. The CDR3 length is 14 residues. CDR3 in DNA: TGTGCCAGCAGCAAAACGAACAGAGACTATGGCTACACCTTC. This gives the protein CASSKTNRDYGYTF.

This chain joins TRBV4-1 and TRBJ1-5, with a weak D call TRBD1 (6 bases). This CDR3 is built from 17 residues. CDR1 MGHRA and CDR2 YSYEKL come from the germline V gene. The V end was cut by 2 bases, the J end by 0 bases, with 14 bases between. The CDR3 reads CASSQFMTGNSNQPQHF. The CDR3 nucleotides are TGCGCCAGCAGCCAATTTATGACAGGAAATAGCAATCAGCCCCAGCATTTT.

J is TRBJ2-7 and V is TRBV25-1; possibly TRBD2 for D (6 bases). V lost 1 base and J lost 7, with 14 bases in between. Germline-derived CDR1 and CDR2 are MGHDK and SYGVNS. The CDR3 runs 14 residues. This chain's CDR3 is CASSESRTAGEQYF. Here the CDR3 DNA reads TGTGCCAGCAGTGAATCGCGTACCGCGGGGGAGCAGTACTTC.